The 26 T cell receptor beta chains in this list originate from one sample, sequenced in a study of early T cells in non-severe SARS-CoV-2 infection. TCRdb re-derived calls from the 5' RACE reads in MiXCR, one entry per CDR3 protein. Among under 70,000 distinct CDR3 sequences listed, approximately 5.9% were seen once. This sample comprised whole blood, obtained at baseline. These receptors all come from an adult who was a healthcare worker with PCR-confirmed SARS-CoV-2 infection or an uninfected control (not recorded which).

This clonotype was detected ten times or more. The chain has TRBV5-6 and TRBJ1-2; no clear D gene. V lost 3 bases, J lost 2 bases, and 11 bases lay in between. Germline V gene data show CDR1 as SGHDT and CDR2 as YYEEEE. The CDR3 covers 14 residues. This CDR3 is CASSWRHENYGYTF. The CDR3, as DNA: TGTGCCAGCAGCTGGAGACACGAAAACTATGGCTACACCTTC. Based on the CDR3 plus reference TRBV5-6 and TRBJ1-2, the full variable domain is DAGVTQSPTHLIKTRGQQVTLRCSPKSGHDTVSWYQQALGQGPQFIFQYYEEEERQRGNFPDRFSGHQFPNYSSELNVNALLLGDSALYLCASSWRHENYGYTFGSGTRLTVV.

In this sample, this clonotype turned up a few times. J is TRBJ2-6 and V is TRBV5-1; 8 positions agree with TRBD2. J was trimmed by 0 bases and V by 3 bases; bases with no gene match: 5. The CDR3 runs to 17 residues. CDR1 and CDR2 (germline): SGHRS, YFSETQ. The CDR3 DNA follows: TGCGCCAGCAGCTCCGGGAGGGGATACTCTGGGGCCAACGTCCTGACTTTC. Its protein product is CASSSGRGYSGANVLTF.

This clonotype was detected many times. DNA for the CDR3: TGTGCCAGCAGCTTTAGCGGGAGCGGCCAGTACTTC. Its protein is CASSFSGSGQYF. The chain carries TRBV5-6 and TRBJ2-5; TRBD2 matches 9 bases. This CDR3 comprises 12 residues. Germline values: CDR1 SGHDT, CDR2 YYEEEE. V trimming: 2 bases; J trimming: 10 bases; junction bases outside the gene matches: 3.

This chain joins TRBV11-3 and TRBJ2-7; tentative D call: TRBD2 (5 bases). V was shortened by 1 base and J by 5 bases, with 15 bases between the two germline ends. This CDR3 region has 15 residues. From germline, CDR1 is SGHNT and CDR2 YENEEA. This CDR3 reads CASSLGTVLSDEQYF. The CDR3 DNA is TGTGCCAGCAGCTTAGGGACTGTGCTGTCAGACGAGCAGTACTTC.

On this clonotype itself: At one end, the junction sequence differs from germline, possibly due to a read error. The rearrangement links TRBV4-2 to TRBJ2-3, with 11 bases that match TRBD1. Germline V gives CDR1 LGHNA, CDR2 YNFKEQ. The CDR3 is 16 residues long. The CDR3 bases are TGTGCCAACAGCCATGGACAGGGGGCTAGCACAGATACGCAGTATTTT. Residues: CANSHGQGASTDTQYF.

This clonotype was recorded many times. J is TRBJ1-3 and V is TRBV6-1; D not certain. V lost 7 bases and J lost 0, with 10 bases in between. The CDR3 consists of 14 residues. The germline gives CDR1 MNHNS, CDR2 SASEGT. The CDR3 bases are TGTGCCAGCATTGATCAACCCTCTGGAAACACCATATATTTT. It translates to CASIDQPSGNTIYF.

This clonotype showed up many times. The rearrangement joins TRBV28 to TRBJ2-2, with D hard to call. The CDR3 runs 14 residues. Per germline, CDR1 MDHEN and CDR2 SYDVKM. Trimming removed 3 bases from V and 0 bases from J, with 5 bases in between. CDR3 DNA sequence: TGTGCCAGCAGTTTGACTCCGAACACCGGGGAGCTGTTTTTT. Translated: CASSLTPNTGELFF.

This clonotype was seen only a few times. This chain's CDR3 is CASSSPGTGGNGYTF. CDR3 nucleotide sequence: TGTGCCAGCAGCTCTCCCGGGACAGGGGGCAATGGCTACACCTTC. This rearrangement joins TRBV7-2 to TRBJ1-2; 12 nucleotides line up with TRBD1. Trimming removed 4 bases from V and 6 bases from J; junction bases left unmatched: 6. This CDR3 spans 15 amino acids. Germline lookup yields CDR1 SGHTA and CDR2 FQGNSA.

This clonotype was recorded at least ten times. V and J are TRBV7-2 and TRBJ2-3; TRBD2 is a possible D gene (6 bases). CDR1 is SGHTA, CDR2 FQGNSA, per germline. Trimming took off 0 bases at V and 7 bases at J, with 8 bases between the two ends. The CDR3 covers 13 residues. The CDR3 is CASSLATSYTQYF. CDR3 in DNA: TGTGCCAGCAGCTTAGCGACTAGTTATACGCAGTATTTT.

The sample holds many counts of this clonotype. The gene calls are TRBV7-6 and TRBJ2-3; 13 bases map to TRBD2. V was pared by 5 bases and J by 2 bases, with 4 bases of the junction left unmatched. Germline V gives CDR1 SGHVS, CDR2 FNYEAQ. The CDR3 is made up of 16 amino acids. Here the CDR3 DNA reads TGTGCCAGCAGCCAACTAGCGGGAGGGACCACAGATACGCAGTATTTT. This codes for CASSQLAGGTTDTQYF. The full variable domain, completed using reference TRBV7-6 and TRBJ2-3, is GAGVSQSPRYKVTKRGQDVALRCDPISGHVSLYWYRQALGQGPEFLTYFNYEAQQDKSGLPNDRFSAERPEGSISTLTIQRTEQRDSAMYRCASSQLAGGTTDTQYFGPGTRLTVL.

This clonotype has a count of ten or more. The chain is built from TRBV20-1 and TRBJ1-4; tentatively, D is TRBD1 (5 bases). The CDR3 is 14 amino acids. Trimming pared 6 bases from V and 7 bases from J, leaving 18 bases between. Germline loops: CDR1 DFQATT, CDR2 SNEGSKA (reference sequence). Written as DNA, the CDR3 is TGCAGTGCGAGATCTACAGGAAGACGTGAAAAACTGTTTTTT. This gives the protein CSARSTGRREKLFF.

This clonotype came up a few times. This sequence joins TRBV6-1 and TRBJ2-7, with TRBD1 matching over 7 bases. The CDR3 runs to 16 residues. Germline V gives CDR1 MNHNS, CDR2 SASEGT. With 0 bases clipped from V and 1 base from J, the junction kept 6 bases outside the gene matches. CDR3 loop: CASSEAGQVGSYEQYF. CDR3 in DNA: TGTGCCAGCAGTGAAGCCGGACAGGTGGGTTCCTACGAGCAGTACTTC.

The J gene is TRBJ2-3, the V gene TRBV20-1; no clear D. Germline V gene data show CDR1 as DFQATT and CDR2 as SNEGSKA (reference sequence). This CDR3 is built from 12 residues. Trimming pared 7 bases from V and 2 bases from J, leaving 10 bases between. The DNA of the CDR3 is TGCAGTGAAGAGCAAAACACAGATACGCAGTATTTT. The encoded protein is CSEEQNTDTQYF.

This clonotype was recorded a few times. The V call is TRBV11-2, the J call TRBJ1-1, with 12 bases lining up with TRBD1. This CDR3 is built from 15 residues. Per germline, CDR1 SGHAT and CDR2 FQNNGV. Trimming cost V 4 bases and J 5 bases; bases outside gene matches: 5. CDR3 DNA: TGTGCCAGCAGCTCCCGGGACAGGGGGCAAACTGAAGCTTTCTTT. Translated, it gives CASSSRDRGQTEAFF.

This clonotype was recorded a few times. The chain employs TRBV18 and TRBJ1-6; D gene unclear. The CDR3 contains 14 residues. Trimming left V 2 bases short and J 9 bases short, with 11 bases between. The germline gives CDR1 KGHSH, CDR2 LQKENI. CDR3 sequence: CASSPKGSGSPLHF. The CDR3 DNA reads as TGTGCCAGCTCACCAAAGGGCTCAGGTTCACCCCTCCACTTT.

The rearrangement joins TRBV18 to TRBJ2-7, with 11 positions matching TRBD2. Trimming took 0 bases from V and 4 from J; bases not matched to a gene: 8. CDR1 and CDR2 from the germline V gene are KGHSH and LQKENI. The CDR3 length is 17 residues. The CDR3 nucleotides read TGTGCCAGCTCACCACCTAGCGGGAGGGTGGATTCTTACGAGCAGTACTTC. Its translation: CASSPPSGRVDSYEQYF.

The chain has TRBV7-9 and TRBJ2-7; D is undetermined. The V end was cut by 1 base, the J end by 0 bases, with 7 bases between. Germline V gene lookup returns CDR1 SEHNR and CDR2 FQNEAQ (reference sequence). This CDR3 has 14 amino acids. The CDR3 nucleotides read TGTGCCAGCAGCTTAGACCTATCCTCCTACGAGCAGTACTTC. Protein product: CASSLDLSSYEQYF.

This clonotype was seen ten or more times. The chain uses TRBV5-1 and TRBJ2-1, with a tentative D call TRBD2 (6 bases). The CDR3 length is 16 residues. Germline CDR1 is SGHRS and CDR2 is YFSETQ. V lost 3 bases and J lost 0, with 13 bases in between. CDR3: CASSWRVSGSYNEQFF. In DNA form, the CDR3 reads TGCGCCAGCAGCTGGAGGGTCTCGGGCTCCTACAATGAGCAGTTCTTC. The full variable domain, in which reference TRBV5-1 and TRBJ2-1 provide the parts outside the CDR3, is KAGVTQTPRYLIKTRGQQVTLSCSPISGHRSVSWYQQTPGQGLQFLFEYFSETQRNKGNFPGRFSGRQFSNSRSEMNVSTLELGDSALYLCASSWRVSGSYNEQFFGPGTRLTVL.

This clonotype was detected ten times or more. The CDR3 DNA is TGTGCCAGCAGTTCCCTGGGGGGCAATCAGCCCCAGCATTTT. Protein: CASSSLGGNQPQHF. V is TRBV28 and J is TRBJ1-5; weak D call: TRBD1 (5 bases). Per the germline V gene, CDR1 is MDHEN and CDR2 is SYDVKM. This CDR3 is 14 amino acids long. Between the trimmed V and J ends, which lost 4 bases and 2 bases, there was a span of 9 bases.

This clonotype was counted many times. The chain links TRBV7-6 to TRBJ2-1; possibly TRBD1 or TRBD2 for D (5 bases each). The germline V and J ends were trimmed by 5 bases and 2 bases, with 10 bases remaining between them. Germline-derived CDR1 and CDR2 are SGHVS and FNYEAQ. The length of the CDR3 is 14 residues. CDR3 coding DNA: TGTGCCAGCAGCACACGGGACCCCTACAATGAGCAGTTCTTC. Protein sequence: CASSTRDPYNEQFF.

This clonotype has only a few counts. The chain couples TRBV7-2 to TRBJ2-3; 11 bases map to TRBD2. CDR1 and CDR2 from the germline V gene are SGHTA and FQGNSA. V was clipped by 7 bases and J by 7 bases; unmatched bases: 10. This CDR3 is built from 15 residues. CDR3 nucleotides: TGTGCCAGCATCGTCGGGACTAGCGGAAAGTATACGCAGTATTTT. Its translation: CASIVGTSGKYTQYF.

This clonotype appeared many times. The CDR3 sequence: CASRAPGQYYEQYF. DNA for the CDR3: TGTGCCAGCAGAGCGCCGGGACAGTACTACGAGCAGTACTTC. The V and J genes are TRBV27 and TRBJ2-7; the match to TRBD1 covers 7 bases. V gave up 6 bases and J gave up 3 bases; unmatched junction bases: 8. The germline V gene encodes CDR1 MNHEY and CDR2 SMNVEV (reference sequence). This CDR3 has 14 amino acids.

Many counts were recorded for this clonotype. The chain carries TRBV11-2 and TRBJ1-4; 9 bases agree with TRBD1. J lost 8 bases, V lost 1 base, and 8 bases had no gene match. In germline, CDR1 is SGHAT, CDR2 FQNNGV. The CDR3 has 16 residues. In nucleotides, the CDR3 is TGTGCCAGCAGCTTAGCTTACGGGACAGGGAAGGAAAAACTGTTTTTT. It codes for CASSLAYGTGKEKLFF. Based on the CDR3 plus reference TRBV11-2 and TRBJ1-4, the full variable domain is EAGVAQSPRYKIIEKRQSVAFWCNPISGHATLYWYQQILGQGPKLLIQFQNNGVVDDSQLPKDRFSAERLKGVDSTLKIQPAKLEDSAVYLCASSLAYGTGKEKLFFGSGTQLSVL.

The sample holds many counts of this clonotype. The chain joins TRBV28 to TRBJ2-1, with 8 bases identical to TRBD1. The germline gives CDR1 MDHEN, CDR2 SYDVKM. The CDR3 extends over 14 amino acids. The V and J ends lost 3 bases and 3 bases, in that order; junction bases with no gene match: 1. DNA of the CDR3: TGTGCCAGCAGTTTGACAGGGGTCTACAATGAGCAGTTCTTC. Translated, it gives CASSLTGVYNEQFF.

This clonotype was counted many times. V and J are TRBV20-1 and TRBJ1-2; 7 bases line up with TRBD1. J gave up 3 bases and V 3 bases, and 10 bases lay outside the gene matches. The length of the CDR3 is 15 residues. Germline CDR1 is DFQATT and CDR2 is SNEGSKA (reference sequence). CDR3 protein: CSARGDRVSDYGYTF. The CDR3 DNA reads TGCAGTGCTAGGGGGGACAGAGTATCTGACTATGGCTACACCTTC.

This clonotype appeared many times. The chain carries TRBV7-8 and TRBJ2-1; 15 bases match TRBD2. Germline V gives CDR1 SGHVS, CDR2 FQNEAQ. Unmatched junction bases numbered 7, after V lost 3 bases and J lost 4 bases. This CDR3 spans 18 amino acids. Here the CDR3 DNA reads TGTGCCAGCAGCTTCGGACTAGCGGGAGGGCCGGTATACAATGAGCAGTTCTTC. Its protein is CASSFGLAGGPVYNEQFF.